This TCR beta chain was sequenced for a study of T cell responses to AZD1222 COVID-19 vaccine. On the study more broadly: Pooled samples include second doses given at about 4 or 12 weeks.

This clone was observed a single time. The antigen is not known. Study observations and caveats: Baseline seropositivity characterized only a handful of AZD1222 recipients. Mostly white British, mostly female donors; authors suggested clonal diversity may be underestimated. Every sample of the repertoires postdated the peak T cell response.

Deletions cut 2 bases from V and 5 bases from J, with 12 bases between. Germline V gives CDR1 MNHEY, CDR2 SVGAGI. This CDR3 is 14 amino acids long. Some clones are missing from TCRdb's copy, which holds only in-frame ones; the method was immunoSEQ multiplex PCR. The sample holds approximately 180,000 clones, more than 80% seen once. Sequenced material: peripheral blood, taken on day 0 of AZD1222 vaccination. This sequence originates from an adult in good health. This rearrangement joins TRBV6-5 to TRBJ2-5, with D perhaps matching TRBD1 or TRBD2 (6 bases each). CDR3 sequence: CASSYGGRTETQYF. The DNA of the CDR3 is TGTGCCAGCAGTTACGGGGGGCGCACGGAGACCCAGTACTTC.